These 13 T cell receptor beta chains were sequenced from one sample in a study of T-cell reconstitution after alpha-beta-depleted transplantation in children (dated by TCRdb to between 2015 and 2016). The library was produced with PCR. The listed sequencing device is Illumina HiSeq 2500. TCR library preparation used molecular barcoding, with unique molecular identifiers applied to normalize quantification of the TCRbeta repertoire. TCRdb cleaned the public reads at Q25 with fastp, built clones with MiXCR and kept in-frame beta chains. Here each entry gathers all rows of one CDR3 protein and keeps the most common genes and DNA. A total of 250,000 or so distinct CDR3 sequences appear in this sample, roughly a quarter of them only once. The ten largest account for 4.5% to 5.5% of the sample. Per the publication, the treatment or condition label means: allogeneic hematopoietic cell transplantation with graft depleted of TCRalphabeta T cells and CD19 B cells.

The source was PBMCs, mostly from graft donor cells, collected 360 days after TCRalphabeta/CD19-depleted stem cell transplant. The source is a female patient under 10 years old who had a stem cell transplant for congenital amegakaryocytic thrombocytopenia, so the T cells may come from the graft donor.

The V and J genes are TRBV5-1 and TRBJ2-3; no clear D. The CDR3 consists of 17 residues. Trimming cost V 0 bases and J 0 bases, with 14 bases left between them. CDR1 and CDR2 (germline): SGHRS, YFSETQ. Here the CDR3 DNA reads TGCGCCAGCAGCTTGGTCCCCCGTGCGGAGAGCACAGATACGCAGTATTTT. Its translation: CASSLVPRAESTDTQYF.

This clonotype was seen a handful of times. This rearrangement joins TRBV4-2 to TRBJ2-2, with 8 bases identical to TRBD1. This CDR3 has 17 amino acids. Trimming cost V 0 bases and J 4 bases; bases outside gene matches: 7. CDR1 and CDR2 (germline): LGHNA, YNFKEQ. CDR3 protein: CASSQDERTGSTGELFF. In nucleotides, the CDR3 is TGTGCCAGCAGCCAAGATGAGAGGACAGGGAGCACCGGGGAGCTGTTTTTT.

V usage is TRBV29-1 and J usage is TRBJ2-2; the match to TRBD1 covers 9 bases. The CDR3 is 13 residues long. Looked up from germline, CDR1 is SQVTM and CDR2 is ANQGSEA. V shed 4 bases, J shed 7 bases, and the junction held 4 bases outside the gene matches. Here the CDR3 reads CSVGDRDRGELFF. CDR3 nucleotides: TGCAGCGTTGGGGACAGGGATCGCGGGGAGCTGTTTTTT.

This sequence joins TRBV5-1 and TRBJ2-5; 8 positions match TRBD2. This CDR3 spans 16 amino acids. Unmatched junction bases numbered 13, after V lost 4 bases and J lost 5 bases. CDR1 SGHRS and CDR2 YFSETQ come from the germline V gene. CDR3 protein: CASSPRLTSADETQYF. CDR3 in DNA: TGCGCCAGCAGCCCTCGTCTGACTAGCGCGGATGAGACCCAGTACTTC.

J is TRBJ2-3 and V is TRBV7-2, with 9 bases aligning to TRBD2. The CDR3 is 16 amino acids. J lost 5 bases, V lost 1 base, and 7 bases had no gene match. Germline V gives CDR1 SGHTA, CDR2 FQGNSA. The CDR3 DNA sequence: TGTGCCAGCAGCTTAGGCGGTAGCGGGAGTGGAGATACGCAGTATTTT. As protein: CASSLGGSGSGDTQYF.

This clonotype has a handful of counts. This rearrangement joins TRBV18 to TRBJ2-4; no reliable D call. Germline V gene sequence: CDR1 KGHSH, CDR2 LQKENI. This CDR3 has 13 amino acids. Trimming stripped 6 bases from V and 2 bases from J, with 8 bases between. The CDR3 coding sequence is TGTGCCAGCTCCCTTTCGACCAAAAACATTCAGTACTTC. It translates to CASSLSTKNIQYF. The entire variable domain, with the rest obtained from reference TRBV18 and TRBJ2-4, is as follows: NAGVMQNPRHLVRRRGQEARLRCSPMKGHSHVYWYRQLPEEGLKFMVYLQKENIIDESGMPKERFSAEFPKEGPSILRIQQVVRGDSAAYFCASSLSTKNIQYFGAGTRLSVL.

In its sample, this clonotype was seen many times. The V gene is TRBV20-1, the J gene TRBJ1-1, with D hard to call. The germline V gene encodes CDR1 DFQATT and CDR2 SNEGSKA (reference sequence). V shed 0 bases and J shed 1 base, with 6 bases lying between them. CDR3 length equals 13 residues. The CDR3 nucleotides read TGCAGTGCTAGAGATGAGACGAACACTGAAGCTTTCTTT. Its translation is CSARDETNTEAFF.

This clonotype has more than one count but fewer than ten. The chain joins TRBV29-1 to TRBJ2-7; no reliable D call. Germline CDR1 reads SQVTM; CDR2 reads ANQGSEA. CDR3 length: 12 amino acids. Trimming cost V 7 bases and J 1 base, with 11 bases left between them. For the CDR3, the DNA is TGCAGCGCCGCTAGTCAGTCCTACGAGCAGTACTTC. Protein: CSAASQSYEQYF.

The chain carries TRBV5-3 and TRBJ1-5; unclear D gene. TRBV5-3 is given ORF status, its function remaining uncertain. Trimming removed 3 bases at V and 3 bases at J, with 13 bases between. The CDR3 totals 15 residues. As DNA, the CDR3 is TGTGCCAGAAGCTGGCCGGGCCTTGACAATCAGCCCCAGCATTTT. Translation gives CARSWPGLDNQPQHF.

In this sample, this clonotype turned up a few times. The rearrangement joins TRBV6-2 or TRBV6-3 to TRBJ2-2; TRBD2 is a possible D gene (6 bases). Trimming took 6 bases from V and 7 from J, leaving 12 bases between them. The CDR3 totals 13 residues. Germline V gene data show CDR1 as MNHEY and CDR2 as SVGEGT. Here the CDR3 reads CASSNSGVGELFF. The CDR3 nucleotides read TGTGCCAGCAGCAATTCGGGGGTCGGGGAGCTGTTTTTT.

This clonotype was seen a handful of times. The V and J genes are TRBV27 and TRBJ2-7; D is unresolved. The ends were cut back, 3 bases at V and 4 bases at J, with 19 bases in the middle. The CDR3 extends over 16 amino acids. From germline, CDR1 is MNHEY and CDR2 SMNVEV (reference sequence). The CDR3 DNA sequence: TGTGCCAGCAGTTTTCTCAGTAAACTAAATAGGTACGAGCAGTACTTC. This translates into CASSFLSKLNRYEQYF.

V usage is TRBV6-1 and J usage is TRBJ1-2, with D possibly being TRBD1 (6 bases). CDR1 MNHNS and CDR2 SASEGT come from the germline V gene. V was clipped by 5 bases and J by 2 bases, with 18 bases between them. CDR3 size: 16 residues. Here the CDR3 reads CASSTPSGTQNYGYTF. The CDR3, as DNA: TGTGCCAGCAGTACCCCTTCCGGGACACAAAACTATGGCTACACCTTC.

The chain carries TRBV7-9 and TRBJ2-7; D tentatively fits TRBD1 or TRBD2 (5 bases each). V lost 2 bases and J lost 6, with 23 bases in between. The germline gives CDR1 SEHNR, CDR2 FQNEAQ (reference sequence). This CDR3 is 17 amino acids long. CDR3 amino acids: CASSLRLNRDRRCEQYF. The CDR3 region has the DNA TGTGCCAGCAGCTTAAGATTAAATAGGGACCGTCGCTGCGAGCAGTACTTC.